This T cell receptor beta chain was captured by sequencing in a study of blood T cell repertoires in COVID-19. Study background: The United States, Italy and Spain provided the acute and convalescent COVID-19 samples. The analysed material was cDNA or gDNA that came from T cells, B-cell-depleted T cells, or PBMCs.

Germline V lookup: CDR1 LGHNA, CDR2 YSLEER. Trimming took 3 bases from V and 3 from J; bases not matched to a gene: 9. CDR3 length: 17 amino acids. Original processing methods: Nucleated cell number was recorded as an estimate derived from reference gene primer amplification. Profiling relied on immunoSEQ multiplex PCR, and the TCRdb table lists in-frame clones only, not all of them. The DNA gave D and trimming, while V, J and clone size come from that table. The sample yields roughly 250,000 clones, 81% seen once. The J gene is TRBJ2-1, the V gene TRBV4-3; 9 nucleotides match TRBD2. The TCR was taken from a woman aged 60-75 years with active or convalescent COVID-19. The sequenced sample consisted of peripheral blood. In DNA form, the CDR3 reads TGCGCCAGCAGCCAGCTTGCGCGGGGGGGCATCTACAATGAGCAGTTCTTC. Protein sequence: CASSQLARGGIYNEQFF.